A selection of T cell receptor beta chains follows, all from one sample in a study of T cell repertoires in cytomegalovirus infection. TCRdb used MiXCR to reprocess the reads, holding one entry per CDR3 protein. The data show roughly 860,000 distinct CDR3 sequences, approximately 30% seen once. These receptors have no known antigen. This specimen consisted of cultured CD8+ T cells from PBMCs, obtained from culture after CMV antigen stimulation. The origin of the receptors is a human donor in good health (CMV status not recorded). Some clones in this sample may be carry-over from other donors' samples. Both conserved end residues are part of each CDR3. The order of the fields is CDR3 length, clone size, V gene, CDR3 protein. Expanded clones get a size class; other rows say once, few or many, or leave the size out.

len: 13
abundance: NA
v_gene: TRBV7-6
CDR3aa: CASRGGQGNEQYF

len: 15
abundance: NA
v_gene: TRBV19
CDR3aa: CASSTSPRSNQPQHF

len: 15
abundance: NA
v_gene: TRBV7-6
CDR3aa: CASTLSGVGANVLTF

len: 15
abundance: NA
v_gene: TRBV14
CDR3aa: CASSPGLGHTDTQYF

len: 12
abundance: NA
v_gene: TRBV6-1
CDR3aa: CASIGSSYEQYF

len: 13
abundance: few
v_gene: TRBV5-1
CDR3aa: CASSLTNYNEQFF

len: 13
abundance: few
v_gene: TRBV7-6
CDR3aa: CASSPPAEYEQYF

len: 16
abundance: many
v_gene: TRBV7-8
CDR3aa: CASSLAQGQVPYEQYF

len: 14
abundance: few
v_gene: TRBV20-1
CDR3aa: CSARGGGLHYEQFF

len: 13
abundance: once
v_gene: TRBV20-1
CDR3aa: CSARGPYVNTIYF

len: 16
abundance: NA
v_gene: TRBV5-6
CDR3aa: CASSLEQAGSGDTQYF

len: 16
abundance: NA
v_gene: TRBV10-3
CDR3aa: CAISESIDRGIYGYTF

len: 15
abundance: few
v_gene: TRBV25-1
CDR3aa: CASSDPGRGFTEAFF

len: 18
abundance: NA
v_gene: TRBV12-3/TRBV12-4
CDR3aa: CASSFSSTSGGATKTQYF

len: 15
abundance: few
v_gene: TRBV11-3
CDR3aa: CASSSGVASTDTQYF

len: 15
abundance: NA
v_gene: TRBV5-4
CDR3aa: CASSVLAGGRYEQFF

len: 14
abundance: many
v_gene: TRBV27
CDR3aa: CASSSPGVGKKLFF

len: 15
abundance: NA
v_gene: TRBV5-3
CDR3aa: CASSFGPLAGGEQYF

len: 16
abundance: NA
v_gene: TRBV11-2
CDR3aa: CASSWDSGGANNEQFF

len: 18
abundance: many
v_gene: TRBV12-3/TRBV12-4
CDR3aa: CASSPGISGGYSNQPQHF

len: 13
abundance: NA
v_gene: TRBV4-1
CDR3aa: CASSQDRPGEQYF

len: 15
abundance: NA
v_gene: TRBV2
CDR3aa: CASDTGQGIQETQYF

len: 16
abundance: NA
v_gene: TRBV10-3
CDR3aa: CAIMPAGGPNTGELFF

len: 11
abundance: many
v_gene: TRBV7-6
CDR3aa: CASSRTGELFF

len: 14
abundance: few
v_gene: TRBV6-1
CDR3aa: CASSEDRVSNEQFF

len: 15
abundance: NA
v_gene: TRBV27
CDR3aa: CASSLSGNTNYGYTF

len: 16
abundance: many
v_gene: TRBV5-1
CDR3aa: CASSLGSGTQNTEAFF

len: 17
abundance: few
v_gene: TRBV7-6
CDR3aa: CASSLRTVLGQVETQYF

len: 14
abundance: many
v_gene: TRBV20-1
CDR3aa: CSATRDGPFNEQFF

len: 12
abundance: NA
v_gene: TRBV5-1
CDR3aa: CASTEGGNGYTF

len: 13
abundance: NA
v_gene: TRBV7-2
CDR3aa: CASSSPNGRPQHF

len: 14
abundance: NA
v_gene: TRBV12-3/TRBV12-4
CDR3aa: CASSLGGNYYGYTF

len: 16
abundance: NA
v_gene: TRBV20-1
CDR3aa: CSASRPGLGSYNEQFF

len: 12
abundance: NA
v_gene: TRBV6-1
CDR3aa: CASSSSEETQYF

len: 17
abundance: NA
v_gene: TRBV5-6
CDR3aa: CASSFPPPQGPYNEQFF

len: 16
abundance: few
v_gene: TRBV7-9
CDR3aa: CASTFSGGPNTGELFF